The rows below give T cell receptor beta chains drawn from one sample of a study of blood T cell repertoires in COVID-19. Repertoires were generated with immunoSEQ multiplex PCR, while TCRdb's copy carries only in-frame clones and drops some. The sample yields nearly 250,000 clones, 85% to 90% seen once. Sequencing was done on a sample of PBMCs or T cells enriched from blood (not recorded which). Source of these receptors: a man aged 50 or older who had been exposed to COVID-19. The CDR3 runs from the conserved cysteine through the conserved F or W. D genes are given only for firm matches. Where a row states a size, it is once, few, many or the class of an expanded clone; other rows omit it.

v_call	j_call	clone_size	d_call	cdr3_nt	cdr3_aa
TRBV9	TRBJ2-5	once	TRBD1	TGTGCCAGCAGCAACCGACAGGGGGCTGGAGAGACCCAGTACTTC	CASSNRQGAGETQYF
TRBV28	TRBJ2-3	.	TRBD2	TGTGCCAGCAGTTTAACGGCGGGGGTCGGCACAGATACGCAGTATTTT	CASSLTAGVGTDTQYF
TRBV18	TRBJ2-1	.	.	TGTGCCAGCTCACAGTTCGTCCAGGAAAACAATGAGCAGTTCTTC	CASSQFVQENNEQFF
TRBV5-6	TRBJ2-1	.	TRBD1	TGTGCCAGCAGCTTGGATGGACAGGGCGTTTCCTACAATGAGCAGTTCTTC	CASSLDGQGVSYNEQFF
TRBV29-1	TRBJ2-3	.	TRBD2	TGCAGCGTGGCCGGGACTAGCGGGAGTTATTTGGGCACAGATACGCAGTATTTT	CSVAGTSGSYLGTDTQYF
TRBV6-5	TRBJ1-6	.	.	TGTGCCAGCAGGCCAGACAGGCGGGATAATTCACCCCTCCACTTT	CASRPDRRDNSPLHF
TRBV3-1/TRBV3-2	TRBJ1-4	.	.	TGTGCCAGCAGCCAAGGACGTGGGCAACTGTTTTTT	CASSQGRGQLFF
TRBV6-1	TRBJ1-2	.	TRBD1	TGTGCCAGCAGTGAACAGGGGGCCTGGTATGGCTACACCTTC	CASSEQGAWYGYTF
TRBV20-1	TRBJ2-2	few	.	TGCAGTGCTAGTTTTCCTAGCACCGGGGAGCTGTTTTTT	CSASFPSTGELFF
TRBV27	TRBJ2-3	.	.	TGTGCCAGCAGTTTAAGTTCCGGGAGCACAGATACGCAGTATTTT	CASSLSSGSTDTQYF
TRBV5-1	TRBJ2-1	.	TRBD2	TGCGCCAGCAGCGGGTCTAGCGGCTCCTACAATGAGCAGTTCTTC	CASSGSSGSYNEQFF
TRBV5-5	TRBJ1-6	.	.	TGTGCCACAACGACAGGCGCAAATTCACCCCTCCACTTT	CATTTGANSPLHF
TRBV18	TRBJ2-3	.	.	TGTGCCAGCTGTTGGGGCACCACAGATACGCAGTATTTT	CASCWGTTDTQYF
TRBV18	TRBJ1-1	.	.	TGTGCCAGCTCACAAGGGGACACCTACACTGAAGCTTTCTTT	CASSQGDTYTEAFF
TRBV5-1	TRBJ1-2	.	TRBD1	TGCGCCAGCAGCCTGCCGGGACAGAATCATGGCTACACCTTC	CASSLPGQNHGYTF
TRBV5-1	TRBJ1-1	.	.	TGCGCCAGCAGCTTGGCGGGGGTGGCCACTGAAGCTTTCTTT	CASSLAGVATEAFF
TRBV28	TRBJ1-5	.	.	TGTGCCAGCAGTTTCGTAAGCAATCAGCCCCAGCATTTT	CASSFVSNQPQHF
TRBV5-4	TRBJ2-3	.	TRBD2	TGTGCCAGCAGCCCGGGACTAGCGGGAGCTTTAGCAGATACGCAGTATTTT	CASSPGLAGALADTQYF